A single sample is the source of the 4 T cell receptor beta chains below, sequenced in a study of OX40 agonist ivuxolimab in advanced cancers. Using immunoSEQ multiplex PCR, the repertoire was profiled, and TCRdb retains in-frame clones only, with some absent. The table has roughly 50,000 clones, roughly 86% seen once; the top ten hold over 1.5%. The sample was CD4+ or CD8+ T cells sorted from blood, taken in a trial of the OX40 agonist ivuxolimab. These receptors came from an adult with an advanced solid tumor such as melanoma, head and neck, liver or kidney cancer.

The chain joins TRBV2 to TRBJ2-7; possibly TRBD2 for D (5 bases). V lost 7 bases and J lost 2, with 15 bases in between. From germline, CDR1 is SNHLY and CDR2 FYNNEI. The CDR3 is 14 amino acids. The CDR3 loop is CASIYALGPYEQYF. The CDR3 nucleotides read TGTGCCAGCATTTATGCACTAGGCCCCTACGAGCAGTACTTC.

The chain uses TRBV12-5 and TRBJ1-1; 9 bases are a match to TRBD1. J lost 5 bases, V lost 6 bases, and 7 bases had no gene match. Germline V CDR1 and CDR2: LGHNT, FRNRAP. The CDR3 contains 14 residues. CDR3 bases: TGTGCTAGTGGCCAACAGGGGGCGCTTACTGAAGCTTTCTTT. Translating gives CASGQQGALTEAFF.

The gene calls are TRBV9 and TRBJ2-5; weak D call: TRBD1 (5 bases). Trimming took 0 bases from V and 2 from J, leaving 8 bases between them. The V gene's germline CDR1 is SGDLS and CDR2 YYNGEE. The CDR3 contains 14 residues. DNA for the CDR3: TGTGCCAGCAGCGTAGGGGGCTGGCAAGAGACCCAGTACTTC. It codes for CASSVGGWQETQYF.

The chain combines TRBV11-1 with TRBJ1-1; D call uncertain. This CDR3 region has 12 residues. With 3 bases removed from V and 8 bases from J, the gap between germline ends came to 10 bases. In germline, CDR1 is SGHAT, CDR2 FQDESV (reference sequence). The CDR3, as DNA: TGTGCCAGCAGCTTTCAGGAGAGGGAAGCTTTCTTT. Protein product: CASSFQEREAFF.